What follows are 15 T cell receptor beta chains derived from one specimen sequenced in a study of tumor-infiltrating lymphocytes in oesophageal squamous cell carcinoma. TCRdb independently ran MiXCR on the PCR reads; one entry per CDR3 protein. The sample yields 15,000 to 20,000 distinct CDR3 sequences, approximately 46% seen once. The material sequenced was normal esophageal tissue next to the tumor. Receptor source: a female donor with esophageal squamous cell carcinoma.

This clonotype was detected a few times. The chain is built from TRBV6-1 and TRBJ2-3, with 7 bases aligning to TRBD1. Looked up from germline, CDR1 is MNHNS and CDR2 is SASEGT. V gave up 5 bases and J gave up 7 bases; unmatched junction bases: 6. The CDR3 sequence is 13 residues long. The DNA for the CDR3 is TGTGCCAGCAGTACTCCGGGACAGAATACGCAGTATTTT. Its protein is CASSTPGQNTQYF.

The sample holds many counts of this clonotype. V is TRBV5-1 and J is TRBJ2-5, with 8 positions matching TRBD2. After removal of 0 bases from V and 2 bases from J, the junction contained 3 bases not matched to a gene. CDR3 length: 15 amino acids. Germline V CDR1 and CDR2: SGHRS, YFSETQ. The CDR3 is CASSLDGRAQETQYF. CDR3 coding DNA: TGCGCCAGCAGCTTGGACGGGAGGGCTCAAGAGACCCAGTACTTC.

The chain couples TRBV6-1 to TRBJ2-2; TRBD1 matches at 8 bases. Per germline, CDR1 MNHNS and CDR2 SASEGT. V trimming: 7 bases; J trimming: 6 bases; junction bases outside the gene matches: 7. The CDR3 consists of 14 residues. CDR3 nucleotides: TGTGCCAGCAACCCGACAGGGGACGCCGGGGAGCTGTTTTTT. The encoded protein is CASNPTGDAGELFF.

This clonotype is medium-sized within its sample. A read error may account for a junction end that differs from germline. This chain links TRBV7-7 with TRBJ2-1; D is perhaps TRBD1 (6 bases). Germline V lookup: CDR1 SSHAT, CDR2 FNYEAQ (reference sequence). The CDR3 has 17 amino acids. The DNA for the CDR3 is TGTGCTAGCAGCTTATCCCTAGGTGAGACAGGTTGTGATGAGCAGTTCTTC. Its translation is CASSLSLGETGCDEQFF.

The table lists this clonotype with a few counts. The CDR3 reads CASSLAKNQPQHF. The CDR3 DNA is TGTGCCAGCAGCTTAGCGAAGAATCAGCCCCAGCATTTT. The rearrangement uses TRBV7-2 and TRBJ1-5; D remains ambiguous. Germline V gene lookup returns CDR1 SGHTA and CDR2 FQGNSA. This CDR3 region has 13 residues. V shed 0 bases and J shed 4 bases, with 4 bases lying between them. Full variable domain (missing parts from reference TRBV7-2 and TRBJ1-5): GAGVSQSPSNKVTEKGKDVELRCDPISGHTALYWYRQSLGQGLEFLIYFQGNSAPDKSGLPSDRFSAERTGGSVSTLTIQRTQQEDSAVYLCASSLAKNQPQHFGDGTRLSIL.

This clonotype was seen repeatedly, ten times or more. The rearrangement joins TRBV7-9 to TRBJ2-5; D call uncertain. CDR1 and CDR2 (germline): SEHNR, FQNEAQ (reference sequence). The CDR3 is made up of 14 amino acids. V was shortened by 5 bases and J by 5 bases, with 15 bases between the two germline ends. In DNA, the CDR3 is TGTGCCAGCAGCGCCCAAACGAATGCGGAGACCCAGTACTTC. It yields the protein CASSAQTNAETQYF.

CDR3 sequence (DNA): TGTGCCACTGGGCAGGGGGAAACAGATACGCAGTATTTT. The encoded protein is CATGQGETDTQYF. The J gene is TRBJ2-3, the V gene TRBV6-1; 7 bases agree with TRBD1. The CDR3 covers 13 residues. The V gene's germline CDR1 is MNHNS and CDR2 SASEGT. With V trimmed by 10 bases and J by 3 bases, 7 bases remained unmatched.

The chain combines TRBV9 with TRBJ1-1; D uncertain. Germline loops: CDR1 SGDLS, CDR2 YYNGEE. V lost 3 bases and J 0 bases, leaving 6 bases between the germline ends. The CDR3 extends over 13 amino acids. The CDR3 reads CASSALMNTEAFF. The CDR3 DNA reads TGTGCCAGCAGCGCCTTGATGAACACTGAAGCTTTCTTT. The entire variable domain, with the rest obtained from reference TRBV9 and TRBJ1-1, is as follows: DSGVTQTPKHLITATGQRVTLRCSPRSGDLSVYWYQQSLDQGLQFLIQYYNGEERAKGNILERFSAQQFPDLHSELNLSSLELGDSALYFCASSALMNTEAFFGQGTRLTVV.

The chain is built from TRBV7-8 and TRBJ2-1; 10 nucleotides align to TRBD2. The V and J ends lost 6 bases and 5 bases, in that order; junction bases with no gene match: 10. From germline, CDR1 is SGHVS and CDR2 FQNEAQ. CDR3 length: 16 amino acids. The CDR3 sequence is CASRSQREGQDNEQFF. The CDR3 DNA reads TGTGCCAGCAGGAGCCAGCGGGAGGGCCAAGACAATGAGCAGTTCTTC.

This clonotype was observed many times. The chain combines TRBV7-9 with TRBJ2-1, with D hard to call. The CDR3 runs to 16 residues. CDR1 and CDR2 (germline): SEHNR, FQNEAQ (reference sequence). V lost 5 bases to trimming and J lost 2 bases, with 16 bases between them. The CDR3: CASSRLGQLTYNEQFF. CDR3 nucleotides: TGTGCCAGCAGCCGCCTAGGGCAGCTGACCTACAATGAGCAGTTCTTC.

The chain employs TRBV28 and TRBJ2-5; 7 bases agree with TRBD2. Unmatched junction bases numbered 13, after V lost 7 bases and J lost 11 bases. The germline CDR1 and CDR2 sequences are MDHEN and SYDVKM. This CDR3 comprises 13 residues. DNA of the CDR3: TGTGCCAGCAAAGAAGCGGGAAGGGATGAGCAGTACTTC. Amino acids: CASKEAGRDEQYF.

This chain uses TRBV14 with TRBJ2-3, with 9 bases that match TRBD2. The V segment lost 4 bases and the J segment 2 bases; nucleotides outside the gene matches: 4. CDR1 is SGHDN, CDR2 FVKESK, per germline. The CDR3 spans 15 residues. The CDR3 is CASSPGTSITDTQYF. The CDR3 DNA reads TGTGCCAGCAGCCCCGGGACTAGCATCACAGATACGCAGTATTTT.

Comments on this clonotype: This likely comes from a read error, as the CDR3 has no conserved phenylalanine or tryptophan at its end. It is unclear where the CDR3 begins or ends on the DNA, so no DNA is shown, and the CDR3 is as TCRdb lists it. V usage is TRBV6-1 and J usage is TRBJ2-5; the table names TRBD2, a call not compared with the DNA. Germline V CDR1 and CDR2: MNHNS, SASEGT. The length of the CDR3 is 16 amino acids, counting both ends. The CDR3 is CASSEYRGNSPLHFGN.

The J gene is TRBJ2-3, the V gene TRBV12-3 or TRBV12-4; D possibly uses TRBD1 or TRBD2 (5 bases each). This CDR3 spans 13 amino acids. V dropped 3 bases and J dropped 4 bases, with 8 bases sitting between them. The CDR3 protein is CASSFQGADTQYF. In DNA, the CDR3 is TGTGCCAGCAGTTTTCAGGGAGCAGATACGCAGTATTTT.

The genes are TRBV7-8 and TRBJ2-3, with 7 bases lining up with TRBD2. Near its end, the DNA agrees better with TRBJ2-7, so the J call may be wrong. This CDR3 is 15 amino acids long. Germline V gene sequence: CDR1 SGHVS, CDR2 FQNEAQ. In DNA form, the CDR3 reads TGTGCCAGCAGCCCTTGGGGGACGGGAGGTTACGAGCAGTACTTC. Translating it yields CASSPWGTGGYEQYF.